Described below is a single T cell receptor (beta chain) sequence and its context. What it binds is unknown. Trimming pared 6 bases from V and 5 bases from J, leaving 11 bases between. The V gene's germline CDR1 is MDHEN and CDR2 SYDVKM. The CDR3 runs to 13 residues. Both 60 Vbeta primers and 13 Jbeta primers went into the PCR. Data came from immunoSEQ multiplex PCR; TCRdb stores just in-frame clones and leaves some out. The sample carries 150,000 to 200,000 clones, 75% to 80% recorded once. The data were taken from a study of cytomegalovirus exposure and HLA in healthy donors. Study observations and caveats: In a later analysis, at a false discovery rate of 0.05, 15,000 to 20,000 TCR beta sequences were associated with HLA alleles.

This TCR came from a woman aged 50 to 60 in good health and CMV-seropositive. Sequencing was carried out using PBMCs. The chain carries TRBV28 and TRBJ1-5, with D possibly being TRBD1 (5 bases). The CDR3 protein is CASRFRVDQPQHF. CDR3 DNA: TGTGCCAGCAGGTTCAGGGTGGATCAGCCCCAGCATTTT.